This passage covers 17 T cell receptor beta chains from one sample sequenced in a study of T cells in Graves' hyperthyroidism and ophthalmopathy. Using RNA transcripts as the source, TCR beta CDR3 regions were amplified. HTBI primers were the set used in a first-round RT-PCR of the TCR CDR3. TCRdb independently ran MiXCR on the multiplex PCR reads; one entry per CDR3 protein. The sample carries fewer than 650,000 distinct CDR3 sequences, 12% to 15% recorded once. Sequencing was done on a sample of blood. Every receptor here comes from a woman aged 18-29 years with Graves' ophthalmopathy.

This clonotype came up many times. The rearrangement joins TRBV6-2 or TRBV6-3 to TRBJ2-1; 10 bases agree with TRBD2. The CDR3 runs 16 residues. Germline CDR1 MNHEY, CDR2 SVGEGT. V shed 4 bases, J shed 7 bases, and the junction held 10 bases outside the gene matches. As DNA, the CDR3 is TGTGCCAGCAGTTCCAGTCTAGCGGGAGTCAGGAATGAGCAGTTCTTC. Its translation is CASSSSLAGVRNEQFF.

This clonotype appeared many times. This chain connects TRBV11-3 to TRBJ1-1, with D unclear. V shed 3 bases and J shed 1 base, with 12 bases lying between them. The CDR3 is made up of 15 amino acids. CDR1 and CDR2 (germline): SGHNT, YENEEA. CDR3 amino acids: CASSLVGRWNTEAFF. The CDR3 DNA follows: TGTGCCAGCAGCTTGGTAGGGAGATGGAACACTGAAGCTTTCTTT.

This clonotype has a count of ten or more. The CDR3 coding sequence is TGTGCCTGGAGTGTCGGAGCCAGCGCCACAGATACGCAGTATTTT. Protein sequence: CAWSVGASATDTQYF. The chain links TRBV30 to TRBJ2-3; D is ambiguous. CDR1 is GTSNPN and CDR2 is SVGIG in the germline V gene (reference sequence). Deletions cut 0 bases from V and 2 bases from J, with 12 bases between. The CDR3 extends over 15 amino acids.

This clonotype has ten or more counts. The chain couples TRBV5-8 to TRBJ1-2; no clear D gene. Germline V gene sequence: CDR1 SGHTS, CDR2 YDEGEE. This CDR3 has 13 amino acids. Trimming shortened V by 0 bases and J by 4 bases, and 7 bases separated the two germline ends. CDR3 protein: CASSLGVPYGYTF. CDR3 nucleotide sequence: TGTGCCAGCAGCTTGGGGGTCCCCTATGGCTACACCTTC.

This clonotype was detected ten times or more. The chain uses TRBV12-3 or TRBV12-4 and TRBJ2-1; D perhaps matches TRBD2 (7 bases). The CDR3 spans 17 residues. Between the trimmed V and J ends, which lost 5 bases and 6 bases, there was a span of 23 bases. CDR3 loop: CASSTSPGGRDRNEQFF. The CDR3 DNA reads as TGTGCCAGCAGTACCTCGCCCGGGGGGCGAGATCGCAATGAGCAGTTCTTC.

The rearrangement links TRBV5-1 to TRBJ2-3, with D perhaps assigned TRBD1 or TRBD2 (6 bases each). V shed 5 bases and J shed 4 bases, with 17 bases lying between them. The CDR3 is made up of 15 amino acids. Germline CDR1 and CDR2: SGHRS and YFSETQ. Written as DNA, the CDR3 is TGCGCCAGCAGACTAGCCACTGGGGGCTCAGATACGCAGTATTTT. Translated: CASRLATGGSDTQYF.

This rearrangement joins TRBV4-1 to TRBJ1-4; D possibly corresponds to TRBD1 (6 bases). CDR1 is MGHRA and CDR2 is YSYEKL in the germline V gene. The CDR3 contains 11 residues. V was pared by 4 bases and J by 14 bases, with 11 bases between. In nucleotides, the CDR3 is TGCGCCAGCAGCCGGACAGCGGGTCTGTTTTTT. Translation: CASSRTAGLFF.

The rearrangement uses TRBV5-1 and TRBJ2-1; D remains ambiguous. The CDR3 is 15 amino acids. V was shortened by 0 bases and J by 2 bases, with 9 bases between the two germline ends. Germline loops: CDR1 SGHRS, CDR2 YFSETQ. In DNA form, the CDR3 reads TGCGCCAGCAGCTTGGTTCCGGGTCCCTACAATGAGCAGTTCTTC. Its translation: CASSLVPGPYNEQFF.

This clonotype was recorded at least ten times. The chain combines TRBV20-1 with TRBJ2-7, with D possibly TRBD1 on 8 matching bases. Germline V lookup: CDR1 DFQATT, CDR2 SNEGSKA (reference sequence). The CDR3 sequence is 14 residues long. The V and J ends lost 3 bases and 6 bases respectively, with 18 bases between them. CDR3 nucleotides: TGCAGTGCTAGGGCACAGGGGGAGGGAAGCGAGCAGTACTTC. This sequence encodes CSARAQGEGSEQYF.

This clonotype appeared many times. The genes are TRBV20-1 and TRBJ1-2; D remains unclear. The CDR3 has 11 residues. CDR1 DFQATT and CDR2 SNEGSKA come from the germline V gene (reference sequence). V was trimmed by 6 bases and J by 7 bases, leaving 12 bases between them. CDR3 in amino acids: CSAPQMGGYTF. DNA for the CDR3: TGCAGTGCCCCCCAGATGGGTGGCTACACCTTC.

This clonotype occurred many times. The V call is TRBV27, the J call TRBJ1-3, with 8 bases aligning to TRBD1. Germline V gene data show CDR1 as MNHEY and CDR2 as SMNVEV (reference sequence). The CDR3 has 16 amino acids. The ends lost 5 bases at V and 0 bases at J; junction bases unmatched: 6. The CDR3 region has the DNA TGTGCCAGCAGTCGCCGGACAGGGAACTCTGGAAACACCATATATTTT. Amino acid sequence: CASSRRTGNSGNTIYF.

In the case of this clonotype: One end of the junction fails to match germline, which may point to a read error. This chain joins TRBV9 and TRBJ2-2; TRBD2 matches at 13 bases. This CDR3 has 15 amino acids. Germline V lookup: CDR1 SGDLS, CDR2 YYNGEE. CDR3 nucleotide sequence: TGTGCCAGCAGCCGGACTAGCGGGAGAGCCGGGGGGCTGTTTTTT. Translating it yields CASSRTSGRAGGLFF.

Many counts were recorded for this clonotype. V gene TRBV6-2 or TRBV6-3 combines with J gene TRBJ2-1; D uncertain. The germline V and J ends were trimmed by 1 base and 0 bases, with 10 bases remaining between them. In germline, CDR1 is MNHEY, CDR2 SVGEGT. This CDR3 region has 16 residues. The CDR3, as DNA: TGTGCCAGCAGTTACTTAAAGATGAGCTCCTACAATGAGCAGTTCTTC. Its protein is CASSYLKMSSYNEQFF.

This clonotype was detected ten times or more. In DNA form, the CDR3 reads TGTGCCAGCAGTTATTCAGGGGGCAGCAATCAGCCCCAGCATTTT. It specifies CASSYSGGSNQPQHF. This chain links TRBV6-1 with TRBJ1-5; 8 bases agree with TRBD1. This CDR3 is 15 amino acids long. V was pared by 5 bases and J by 1 base, with 4 bases of the junction left unmatched. CDR1 MNHNS and CDR2 SASEGT come from the germline V gene.

This clonotype was found many times. The genes are TRBV30 and TRBJ2-1; the match to TRBD2 covers 8 bases. The CDR3 consists of 13 residues. Germline loops: CDR1 GTSNPN, CDR2 SVGIG (reference sequence). V was pared by 5 bases and J by 8 bases, with 8 bases of the junction left unmatched. CDR3 protein: CAWARGGVDEQFF. CDR3 bases: TGTGCCTGGGCCCGGGGGGGTGTTGATGAGCAGTTCTTC.

V gene TRBV30 combines with J gene TRBJ2-3; TRBD1 matches 12 bases. In germline, CDR1 is GTSNPN, CDR2 SVGIG (reference sequence). The J segment lost 4 bases and the V segment lost 3 bases, leaving 5 bases of the junction unmatched. The CDR3 extends over 15 amino acids. CDR3 in amino acids: CAWRGTGGVADTQYF. Written as DNA, the CDR3 is TGTGCCTGGAGGGGGACAGGGGGCGTGGCAGATACGCAGTATTTT.

The chain has TRBV10-3 and TRBJ1-5; D is perhaps TRBD1 (6 bases). This CDR3 is 13 amino acids long. V was shortened by 5 bases and J by 4 bases, with 9 bases between the two germline ends. Germline loops: CDR1 ENHRY, CDR2 SYGVKD. In nucleotides, the CDR3 is TGTGCCATCAGTCGACAGGCTAATCAGCCCCAGCATTTT. Translating gives CAISRQANQPQHF.